This is a list of T cell receptor beta chains from one sample in a study of CD8 T cells in ankylosing spondylitis. TCRdb re-called the 5' RACE reads through MiXCR, storing one row per CDR3 protein. The sample has about 250,000 distinct CDR3 sequences, roughly 32% seen once; the top ten hold 3.5% to 4.5%. Sequencing was performed on blood, either unsorted or a sorted T cell fraction (not recorded which). The origin of the receptors is a male donor with ankylosing spondylitis or in good health (not recorded which). The CDR3 runs from the conserved cysteine through the conserved F or W. A D gene is named only where the DNA matches it firmly. Clone size appears in some rows only: once, few, many, or a class for an expanded clone.

CDR3 length: 14
D gene: NA
J gene: TRBJ2-1
clone size: NA
V gene: TRBV5-1
CDR3 protein: CASSYGTGPNEQFF
CDR3 DNA: TGCGCCAGCAGCTACGGGACCGGACCTAATGAGCAGTTCTTC

CDR3 length: 11
D gene: NA
J gene: TRBJ2-5
clone size: few
V gene: TRBV10-3
CDR3 protein: CAISESETQYF
CDR3 DNA: TGTGCCATCAGTGAGTCTGAGACCCAGTACTTC

CDR3 length: 13
D gene: NA
J gene: TRBJ1-5
clone size: few
V gene: TRBV12-3/TRBV12-4
CDR3 protein: CASTQGGGQPQHF
CDR3 DNA: TGTGCCAGCACCCAAGGGGGAGGCCAGCCCCAGCATTTT

CDR3 length: 13
D gene: NA
J gene: TRBJ2-7
clone size: NA
V gene: TRBV27
CDR3 protein: CASSPVAGEEQYF
CDR3 DNA: TGTGCCAGCAGTCCGGTTGCGGGTGAGGAGCAGTACTTC

CDR3 length: 14
D gene: TRBD2
J gene: TRBJ2-6
clone size: NA
V gene: TRBV10-3
CDR3 protein: CAIGGGSGANVLTF
CDR3 DNA: TGTGCCATCGGGGGGGGTTCTGGGGCCAACGTCCTGACTTTC

CDR3 length: 11
D gene: NA
J gene: TRBJ2-1
clone size: NA
V gene: TRBV29-1
CDR3 protein: CSVAGYNEQFF
CDR3 DNA: TGCAGCGTTGCCGGTTACAATGAGCAGTTCTTC

CDR3 length: 14
D gene: NA
J gene: TRBJ1-1
clone size: NA
V gene: TRBV6-4
CDR3 protein: CASRDTDMNTEAFF
CDR3 DNA: TGTGCCAGCAGGGACACGGACATGAACACTGAAGCTTTCTTT

CDR3 length: 15
D gene: NA
J gene: TRBJ1-5
clone size: NA
V gene: TRBV27
CDR3 protein: CASSFAAGFNQPQHF
CDR3 DNA: TGTGCCAGCAGTTTTGCGGCAGGATTTAATCAGCCCCAGCATTTT

CDR3 length: 14
D gene: NA
J gene: TRBJ1-2
clone size: few
V gene: TRBV10-2
CDR3 protein: CASSEGPTNYGYTF
CDR3 DNA: TGCGCCAGCAGTGAGGGGCCAACTAACTATGGCTACACCTTC

CDR3 length: 13
D gene: NA
J gene: TRBJ2-5
clone size: few
V gene: TRBV12-3/TRBV12-4
CDR3 protein: CASRGLERETQYF
CDR3 DNA: TGTGCCAGCAGGGGCCTTGAGAGGGAGACCCAGTACTTC

CDR3 length: 15
D gene: TRBD1
J gene: TRBJ2-7
clone size: NA
V gene: TRBV13
CDR3 protein: CASSSGQGNPYEQYF
CDR3 DNA: TGTGCCAGCAGCTCCGGACAGGGGAATCCCTACGAGCAGTACTTC

CDR3 length: 14
D gene: NA
J gene: TRBJ2-7
clone size: NA
V gene: TRBV7-9
CDR3 protein: CASSLVDSSYEQYF
CDR3 DNA: TGTGCCAGCAGCTTAGTCGACAGCTCCTACGAGCAGTACTTC

CDR3 length: 14
D gene: NA
J gene: TRBJ2-7
clone size: NA
V gene: TRBV30
CDR3 protein: CAWSFGTRTYEQYF
CDR3 DNA: TGTGCCTGGAGCTTTGGGACACGAACCTACGAGCAGTACTTC

CDR3 length: 15
D gene: NA
J gene: TRBJ2-1
clone size: NA
V gene: TRBV12-3/TRBV12-4
CDR3 protein: CASSFVAETYNEQFF
CDR3 DNA: TGTGCCAGCAGTTTTGTAGCGGAGACCTACAATGAGCAGTTCTTC

CDR3 length: 11
D gene: NA
J gene: TRBJ2-4
clone size: few
V gene: TRBV5-1
CDR3 protein: CASSSANIQYF
CDR3 DNA: TGCGCCAGCAGCTCTGCAAACATTCAGTACTTC

CDR3 length: 13
D gene: NA
J gene: TRBJ1-1
clone size: NA
V gene: TRBV12-3/TRBV12-4
CDR3 protein: CAQTLGGNTEAFF
CDR3 DNA: TGTGCCCAAACCTTGGGCGGGAACACTGAAGCTTTCTTT

CDR3 length: 15
D gene: NA
J gene: TRBJ2-3
clone size: few
V gene: TRBV9
CDR3 protein: CASSVGGAPTDTQYF
CDR3 DNA: TGTGCCAGCAGCGTAGGGGGGGCTCCCACAGATACGCAGTATTTT

CDR3 length: 14
D gene: TRBD2
J gene: TRBJ2-3
clone size: few
V gene: TRBV6-1
CDR3 protein: CASRAGARTDTQYF
CDR3 DNA: TGTGCCAGCCGAGCGGGGGCCCGAACAGATACGCAGTATTTT

CDR3 length: 16
D gene: TRBD2
J gene: TRBJ2-1
clone size: few
V gene: TRBV12-3/TRBV12-4
CDR3 protein: CASSVALAGGNNEQFF
CDR3 DNA: TGTGCCAGCAGTGTCGCCCTAGCGGGGGGGAACAATGAGCAGTTCTTC

CDR3 length: 16
D gene: TRBD1
J gene: TRBJ2-5
clone size: NA
V gene: TRBV5-1
CDR3 protein: CASSAHPTGDGETQYF
CDR3 DNA: TGCGCCAGCAGTGCCCACCCGACAGGGGATGGGGAGACCCAGTACTTC

CDR3 length: 16
D gene: NA
J gene: TRBJ2-2
clone size: many
V gene: TRBV4-2
CDR3 protein: CASSQAFTANTGELFF
CDR3 DNA: TGTGCCAGCAGCCAAGCTTTCACCGCGAACACCGGGGAGCTGTTTTTT

CDR3 length: 15
D gene: NA
J gene: TRBJ2-5
clone size: few
V gene: TRBV7-2
CDR3 protein: CASSLATGTKETQYF
CDR3 DNA: TGTGCCAGCAGCTTAGCGACCGGGACCAAAGAGACCCAGTACTTC

CDR3 length: 17
D gene: NA
J gene: TRBJ2-1
clone size: NA
V gene: TRBV11-2
CDR3 protein: CASSLIQGLSSYNEQFF
CDR3 DNA: TGTGCCAGCAGCTTAATTCAGGGGCTTAGCTCCTACAATGAGCAGTTCTTC

CDR3 length: 16
D gene: NA
J gene: TRBJ2-7
clone size: few
V gene: TRBV12-3/TRBV12-4
CDR3 protein: CASSDNRVGSSYEQYF
CDR3 DNA: TGTGCCAGCAGTGACAATCGGGTTGGCAGCTCCTACGAGCAGTACTTC